Listed below are T cell receptor beta chains from one sample, sequenced in a study of technical replicates of blood from a handful of donors. Produced via immunoSEQ multiplex PCR; TCRdb's table is partial and in-frame only. The data contain approximately 82,000 clones, more than 85% of them singletons. The sample was T cells isolated from PBMCs. The receptors shown here come from a human donor in good health. Some clones in this sample may be carry-over from other donors' samples. Both conserved end residues are part of each CDR3. The order of the fields is CDR3 length, clone size, V gene, J gene, D gene, CDR3 protein, CDR3 DNA. The D gene is left open where the match is weak. The listing skips clone size in some rows; elsewhere it reads once, few, many or a size class.

cdr3_length: 15; clone_size: -; v_call: TRBV5-6; j_call: TRBJ2-7; d_call: TRBD2; cdr3_aa: CASSLTRLAGDEQYF; cdr3_nt: TGTGCCAGCAGCTTGACTCGTCTAGCGGGAGACGAGCAGTACTTC
cdr3_length: 11; clone_size: -; v_call: TRBV6-6; j_call: TRBJ1-1; d_call: -; cdr3_aa: CVTGSNTEAFF; cdr3_nt: TGCGTGACAGGATCGAACACTGAAGCTTTCTTT
cdr3_length: 13; clone_size: -; v_call: TRBV25-1; j_call: TRBJ2-1; d_call: -; cdr3_aa: CASSAGSYNEQFF; cdr3_nt: TGTGCCAGCAGTGCAGGCTCCTACAATGAGCAGTTCTTC
cdr3_length: 12; clone_size: once; v_call: TRBV9; j_call: TRBJ2-3; d_call: -; cdr3_aa: CASSVTGDTQYF; cdr3_nt: TGTGCCAGCAGCGTTACTGGAGATACGCAGTATTTT
cdr3_length: 19; clone_size: -; v_call: TRBV4-3; j_call: TRBJ2-3; d_call: -; cdr3_aa: CASSQERTGRGRSTDTQYF; cdr3_nt: TGCGCCAGCAGCCAAGAGAGGACAGGGAGGGGTAGGAGCACAGATACGCAGTATTTT
cdr3_length: 16; clone_size: -; v_call: TRBV19; j_call: TRBJ1-5; d_call: TRBD1; cdr3_aa: CASSGQGRVSNQPQHF; cdr3_nt: TGTGCCAGTAGTGGACAGGGAAGGGTTAGCAATCAGCCCCAGCATTTT
cdr3_length: 20; clone_size: once; v_call: TRBV4-2; j_call: TRBJ2-2; d_call: TRBD2; cdr3_aa: CASSQDPLAGGPLNTGELFF; cdr3_nt: TGTGCCAGCAGCCAAGACCCTCTAGCGGGAGGGCCACTGAACACCGGGGAGCTGTTTTTT
cdr3_length: 13; clone_size: -; v_call: TRBV19; j_call: TRBJ2-7; d_call: TRBD2; cdr3_aa: CASKSGRAREQYF; cdr3_nt: TGTGCCAGTAAGAGCGGGAGGGCCAGGGAGCAGTACTTC
cdr3_length: 15; clone_size: -; v_call: TRBV6-5; j_call: TRBJ1-3; d_call: -; cdr3_aa: CASSYQGKSGNTIYF; cdr3_nt: TGTGCCAGCAGTTACCAGGGAAAGTCAGGAAACACCATATATTTT
cdr3_length: 16; clone_size: once; v_call: TRBV5-1; j_call: TRBJ2-1; d_call: TRBD2; cdr3_aa: CASSLTSGTYYNEQFF; cdr3_nt: TGCGCCAGCAGCTTGACTAGCGGAACTTACTACAATGAGCAGTTCTTC
cdr3_length: 16; clone_size: once; v_call: TRBV11-2; j_call: TRBJ2-2; d_call: -; cdr3_aa: CASRILGGGQVGELFF; cdr3_nt: TGTGCCAGCAGGATCTTAGGGGGAGGGCAGGTGGGGGAGCTGTTTTTT
cdr3_length: 15; clone_size: -; v_call: TRBV11-3; j_call: TRBJ2-3; d_call: -; cdr3_aa: CASSSTTGYGDTQYF; cdr3_nt: TGTGCCAGCAGCTCCACTACAGGGTACGGGGATACGCAGTATTTT
cdr3_length: 17; clone_size: -; v_call: TRBV4-2; j_call: TRBJ1-2; d_call: -; cdr3_aa: CASSQMGRDPSNYGYTF; cdr3_nt: TGTGCCAGCAGCCAAATGGGGCGTGACCCCTCTAACTATGGCTACACCTTC
cdr3_length: 17; clone_size: -; v_call: TRBV11-2; j_call: TRBJ2-7; d_call: TRBD2; cdr3_aa: CASSLALAGGPGYEQYF; cdr3_nt: TGTGCCAGCAGCTTAGCCTTAGCGGGAGGGCCGGGCTACGAGCAGTACTTC
cdr3_length: 14; clone_size: -; v_call: TRBV27; j_call: TRBJ1-1; d_call: -; cdr3_aa: CASSYGGLGTEAFF; cdr3_nt: TGTGCCAGCAGTTACGGGGGTCTAGGAACTGAAGCTTTCTTT
cdr3_length: 14; clone_size: -; v_call: TRBV2; j_call: TRBJ2-7; d_call: -; cdr3_aa: CASSPRGSSYEQYF; cdr3_nt: TGTGCCAGCAGTCCTAGGGGGAGCTCCTACGAGCAGTACTTC
cdr3_length: 10; clone_size: -; v_call: TRBV6-1; j_call: TRBJ2-1; d_call: -; cdr3_aa: CASRDNEQFF; cdr3_nt: TGTGCCAGTCGAGACAATGAGCAGTTCTTC
cdr3_length: 13; clone_size: -; v_call: TRBV4-1; j_call: TRBJ2-1; d_call: -; cdr3_aa: CASSQERHNEQFF; cdr3_nt: TGCGCCAGCAGCCAAGAGCGCCACAATGAGCAGTTCTTC
cdr3_length: 14; clone_size: -; v_call: TRBV5-1; j_call: TRBJ2-3; d_call: -; cdr3_aa: CASRPTRDYDTQYF; cdr3_nt: TGCGCCAGCAGACCAACGAGAGATTATGATACGCAGTATTTT
cdr3_length: 19; clone_size: -; v_call: TRBV4-1; j_call: TRBJ2-6; d_call: TRBD2; cdr3_aa: CASSQDGASGSAGANVLTF; cdr3_nt: TGCGCCAGCAGCCAAGATGGTGCTAGCGGGAGTGCGGGGGCCAACGTCCTGACTTTC
cdr3_length: 15; clone_size: -; v_call: TRBV12-1; j_call: TRBJ2-1; d_call: -; cdr3_aa: CASRQWDRSYNEQFF; cdr3_nt: TGTGCCAGCAGGCAATGGGACAGGTCCTACAATGAGCAGTTCTTC
cdr3_length: 15; clone_size: -; v_call: TRBV27; j_call: TRBJ2-3; d_call: TRBD1; cdr3_aa: CASSPLMGQGDTQYF; cdr3_nt: TGTGCCAGCAGTCCCCTTATGGGACAGGGAGATACGCAGTATTTT
cdr3_length: 17; clone_size: -; v_call: TRBV5-1; j_call: TRBJ2-3; d_call: TRBD2; cdr3_aa: CASSLGWGGRSTDTQYF; cdr3_nt: TGCGCCAGCAGCTTGGGATGGGGCGGGAGGAGCACAGATACGCAGTATTTT
cdr3_length: 10; clone_size: -; v_call: TRBV10-1; j_call: TRBJ2-7; d_call: -; cdr3_aa: CATFSYEQYF; cdr3_nt: TGCGCCACCTTTTCCTACGAGCAGTACTTC
cdr3_length: 12; clone_size: -; v_call: TRBV28; j_call: TRBJ1-2; d_call: -; cdr3_aa: CASSWSGYGYTF; cdr3_nt: TGTGCCAGCAGTTGGTCGGGGTATGGCTACACCTTC
cdr3_length: 15; clone_size: -; v_call: TRBV7-9; j_call: TRBJ2-1; d_call: TRBD2; cdr3_aa: CASSSLAGGSYEQFF; cdr3_nt: TGTGCCAGCAGCTCGCTAGCGGGAGGGTCGTATGAGCAGTTCTTC
cdr3_length: 14; clone_size: few; v_call: TRBV10-3; j_call: TRBJ1-5; d_call: -; cdr3_aa: CAISEGQGSQPQHF; cdr3_nt: TGTGCCATCAGTGAGGGGCAAGGCAGTCAGCCCCAGCATTTT
cdr3_length: 16; clone_size: -; v_call: TRBV15; j_call: TRBJ2-3; d_call: TRBD1; cdr3_aa: CATRPGDRVITDTQYF; cdr3_nt: TGTGCCACCAGGCCCGGGGACAGGGTTATCACAGATACGCAGTATTTT
cdr3_length: 13; clone_size: -; v_call: TRBV28; j_call: TRBJ2-2; d_call: -; cdr3_aa: CASSWGETGELFF; cdr3_nt: TGTGCCAGCAGTTGGGGGGAAACCGGGGAGCTGTTTTTT
cdr3_length: 15; clone_size: -; v_call: TRBV6-1; j_call: TRBJ2-1; d_call: -; cdr3_aa: CASISVRSSYNEQFF; cdr3_nt: TGTGCCAGCATTAGCGTGCGAAGCTCCTACAATGAGCAGTTCTTC
cdr3_length: 13; clone_size: -; v_call: TRBV10-1; j_call: TRBJ2-1; d_call: TRBD2; cdr3_aa: CASRRGLANEQFF; cdr3_nt: TGCGCCAGCAGGCGGGGACTAGCCAATGAGCAGTTCTTC
cdr3_length: 16; clone_size: -; v_call: TRBV6-5; j_call: TRBJ1-1; d_call: TRBD1; cdr3_aa: CASSYLTGGLDTEAFF; cdr3_nt: TGTGCCAGCAGTTACTTGACAGGGGGCTTAGACACTGAAGCTTTCTTT
cdr3_length: 10; clone_size: -; v_call: TRBV29-1; j_call: TRBJ1-2; d_call: -; cdr3_aa: CSVFIGGYTF; cdr3_nt: TGCAGCGTTTTTATCGGTGGCTACACCTTC